This TCR beta chain was captured by sequencing in a study of blood T cell repertoires in COVID-19. Study overall: The United States, Italy and Spain supplied acute and convalescent COVID-19 samples. The analysed material was cDNA or gDNA that came from T cells, B-cell-depleted T cells, or PBMCs.

This clone was detected a few times. Original processing methods: Nucleated cell counts were estimated from reference gene primer amplification. Sequenced by immunoSEQ multiplex PCR; TCRdb stores in-frame clones only, minus some. The D gene and trimming were derived from the DNA, and the V and J assignments and clone size from that table. The repertoire holds 100,000 to 120,000 clones, with 80% to 90% as singletons. CDR1 is SGHTA, CDR2 FQGNSA, per germline. J was trimmed by 5 bases and V by 3 bases; bases with no gene match: 8. The CDR3 is 15 amino acids. The sequence came from a woman between 70 and 85 years old with acute or convalescent COVID-19. This chain joins TRBV7-2 and TRBJ2-3, with TRBD1 matching over 7 bases. Source material: peripheral blood. The CDR3 region is CASSLAGGRIDTQYF. As DNA, the CDR3 is TGTGCCAGCAGCTTGGCAGGGGGTCGCATAGATACGCAGTATTTT.